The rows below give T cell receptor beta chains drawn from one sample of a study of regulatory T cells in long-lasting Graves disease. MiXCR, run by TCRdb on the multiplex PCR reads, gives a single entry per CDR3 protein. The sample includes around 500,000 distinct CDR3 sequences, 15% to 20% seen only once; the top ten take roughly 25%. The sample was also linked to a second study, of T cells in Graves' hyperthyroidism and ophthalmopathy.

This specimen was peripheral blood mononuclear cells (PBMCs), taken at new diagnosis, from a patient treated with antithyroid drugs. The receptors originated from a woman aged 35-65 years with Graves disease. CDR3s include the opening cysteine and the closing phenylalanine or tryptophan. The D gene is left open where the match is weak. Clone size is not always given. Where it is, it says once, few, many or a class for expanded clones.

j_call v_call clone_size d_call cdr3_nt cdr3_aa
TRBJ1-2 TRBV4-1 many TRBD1 TGCGCCAGCAGCCTGGGACAGGGGGCTGATAACTATGGCTACACCTTC CASSLGQGADNYGYTF
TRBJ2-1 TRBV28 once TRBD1 TGTGCCAGCAACCAGGGACAGGGTTTCAATGAGCAGTTCTTC CASNQGQGFNEQFF
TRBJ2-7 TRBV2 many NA TGTGCCAGCAGTGGGGAACTAGTCTCTTCGTACGAGCAGTACTTC CASSGELVSSYEQYF
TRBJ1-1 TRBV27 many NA TGTGCCAGCAGTCAACGGACCCCGGGACGGATGGCCAACACTGAAGCTTTCTTT CASSQRTPGRMANTEAFF
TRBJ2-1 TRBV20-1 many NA TGCAGTGCTAGGACACCCGTTACCTACAATGAGCAGTTCTTC CSARTPVTYNEQFF
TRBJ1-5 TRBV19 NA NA TGTGCCAGTAGTATTCGGGGGGGCGGCTATAGCAATCAGCCCCAGCATTTT CASSIRGGGYSNQPQHF
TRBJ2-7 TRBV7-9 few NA TGTGCCAGCAGCTCACCGGGAGCGGGACAGTTCTCCTACGAGCAGTACTTC CASSSPGAGQFSYEQYF
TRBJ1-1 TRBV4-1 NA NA TGCGCCAGCAGCCAGACGTCGTTTGGAGAGGGGACGAGAGCTTTCTTT CASSQTSFGEGTRAFF
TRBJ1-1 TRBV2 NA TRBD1 TGTGCCAGCAGTGAAGGGAACAGGGGGAGGACTGAAGCTTTCTTT CASSEGNRGRTEAFF
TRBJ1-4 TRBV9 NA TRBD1 TGTGCCAGCAGCAGAGGGACAGGGGAATTGGCTGAAAAACTGTTTTTT CASSRGTGELAEKLFF
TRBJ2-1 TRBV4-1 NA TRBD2 TGCGCCAGCAGCCAAAGCTTAGCGGGGGGCTTACACAATGAGCAGTTCTTC CASSQSLAGGLHNEQFF
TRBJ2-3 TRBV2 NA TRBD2 TGTGCCAGCAGCCTGAGCGGGGGTACGCAGTATTTT CASSLSGGTQYF
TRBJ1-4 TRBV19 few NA TGTGCCAGTAGTAAGCAGGGGCCGTCTTCAACTAATGAAAAACTGTTTTTT CASSKQGPSSTNEKLFF
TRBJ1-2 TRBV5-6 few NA TGTGCCAGCAGCTCCCTTAGCGGGGGCTTGGGTGGCTACACCTTC CASSSLSGGLGGYTF
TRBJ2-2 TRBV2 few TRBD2 TGTGCCAGCAGTGATCCCCTCCGGGAAGCGGGGGGTTTAAACACCGGGGAGCTGTTTTTT CASSDPLREAGGLNTGELFF
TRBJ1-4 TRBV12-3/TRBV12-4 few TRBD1 TGTGCCAGCAGTCAAACAGGGGGTAATGAAAAACTGTTTTTT CASSQTGGNEKLFF
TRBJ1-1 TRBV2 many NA TGTGCCAGCAGTGAACTAACTTCATCCACTGAAGCTTTCTTT CASSELTSSTEAFF
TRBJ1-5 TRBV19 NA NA TGTGCCAGTAGTATAGATCTGGGAAGCAATCAGCCCCAGCATTTT CASSIDLGSNQPQHF
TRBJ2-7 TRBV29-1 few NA TGCAGCGTTGCGGTTGGGTACGAGCAGTACTTC CSVAVGYEQYF
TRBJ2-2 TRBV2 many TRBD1 TGTGCCAGCAACCCCCCTGGACAGGGAACCGGGGAGCTGTTTTTT CASNPPGQGTGELFF
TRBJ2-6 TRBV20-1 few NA TGCAGTGCTAGAGAAACTAGATCTGGGGCCAACGTCCTGACTTTC CSARETRSGANVLTF
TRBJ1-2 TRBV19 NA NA TGTGCCAGTAGTATGTACCACGCAGGAACTAACTATGGCTACACCTTC CASSMYHAGTNYGYTF
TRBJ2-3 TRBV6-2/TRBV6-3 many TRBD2 TGTGCCAGCAGACTAGCGGGCACAGATACGCAGTATTTT CASRLAGTDTQYF
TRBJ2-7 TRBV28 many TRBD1 TGTGCCACCTTGACCGGGACAGGCTACGAGCAGTACTTC CATLTGTGYEQYF
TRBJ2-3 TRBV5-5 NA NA TGTGCCAGCAGTACCACAGATACGCAGTGTTTT CASSTTDTQCF
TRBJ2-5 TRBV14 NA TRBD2 TGTGCCAGCAGCCAGTTAGGGACTAGCGGGGAGACCCAGTACTTC CASSQLGTSGETQYF
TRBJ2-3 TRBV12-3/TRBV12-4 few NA TGTGCCAGCAGTCCCCAAGCGTACACAGATACGCAGTATTTT CASSPQAYTDTQYF
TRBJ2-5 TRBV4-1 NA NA TGCGCCAGCAGCCAAGGGGACGCCCAAGAGACCCAGTACTTC CASSQGDAQETQYF
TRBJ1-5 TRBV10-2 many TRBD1 TGCGCCAGCGCAGACAGGGAGAATCAGCCCCAGCATTTT CASADRENQPQHF
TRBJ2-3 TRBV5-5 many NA TGTGCCAGCAGGCGCAAATGGGGGAGTGACACAGATACGCAGTATTTT CASRRKWGSDTDTQYF
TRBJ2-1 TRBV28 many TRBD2 TGTGCCAGCATCGGACTAGCGGGGTTTTCCTACAATGAGCAGTTCTTC CASIGLAGFSYNEQFF